A selection of T cell receptor beta chains follows, all from one sample in a study of graft-versus-host responses after intestinal transplantation. Sequencing was performed with immunoSEQ multiplex PCR; in TCRdb, only in-frame clones are kept and a portion is missing. The data contain 80,000 or so clones, 92% of them singletons. The input for sequencing was PBMCs, taken 98 days after intestinal transplantation. The receptors stem from a human patient who received an intestinal transplant, so some T cells may come from the graft donor. CDR3s include the opening cysteine and the closing phenylalanine or tryptophan. Fields, in order: D gene, clone size, V gene, J gene, CDR3 protein, CDR3 DNA. A D gene is named only where the DNA matches it firmly. Expanded clones are given a class, and other clones once, few, many or no size at all.

-	-	TRBV9	TRBJ2-2	CASSRSIANTGELFF	TGTGCCAGCAGCCGATCAATAGCGAACACCGGGGAGCTGTTTTTT
TRBD2	once	TRBV19	TRBJ2-2	CASSIIAGVAGELFF	TGTGCCAGTAGTATAATAGCGGGAGTAGCTGGGGAGCTGTTTTTT
-	-	TRBV15	TRBJ1-2	CATSRDLRSPGGYTF	TGTGCCACCAGCAGAGATCTTAGAAGTCCGGGAGGCTACACCTTC
-	once	TRBV9	TRBJ2-3	CASSVELGSTDTQYF	TGTGCCAGCAGCGTAGAACTAGGTAGCACAGATACGCAGTATTTT
TRBD2	once	TRBV11-2	TRBJ2-5	CASRPGTSDVETQYF	TGTGCCAGCAGACCGGGGACTAGCGATGTAGAGACCCAGTACTTC
-	-	TRBV11-2	TRBJ2-7	CASSLAGQDTYEQYF	TGTGCCAGCAGCTTAGCGGGACAAGATACCTACGAGCAGTACTTC
TRBD1	-	TRBV27	TRBJ2-7	CASVAGGTYEQYF	TGTGCCAGCGTGGCAGGGGGAACCTACGAGCAGTACTTC
-	-	TRBV6-5	TRBJ1-1	CANGGEGQAFF	TGTGCCAATGGAGGGGAAGGCCAGGCTTTCTTT
TRBD1	once	TRBV27	TRBJ1-2	CASSPPGQSNYGYTF	TGTGCCAGCAGTCCCCCGGGACAGAGCAACTATGGCTACACCTTC
-	-	TRBV7-3	TRBJ1-1	CASSLMGETEAFF	TGTGCCAGCAGCTTAATGGGGGAGACTGAAGCTTTCTTT
-	once	TRBV6-1	TRBJ1-1	CASTISFTEAFF	TGTGCCAGCACCATATCCTTCACTGAAGCTTTCTTT
-	-	TRBV27	TRBJ2-1	CASSITATSSYNEQFF	TGTGCCAGCAGTATCACCGCGACTAGCTCCTACAATGAGCAGTTCTTC
TRBD1	-	TRBV7-9	TRBJ2-2	CASSESGQAQGTGELFF	TGTGCCAGCAGCGAGTCTGGACAGGCCCAAGGCACCGGGGAGCTGTTTTTT
-	-	TRBV6-5	TRBJ1-5	CASSLGRRQPQHF	TGTGCCAGCAGTTTAGGAAGGAGACAGCCCCAGCATTTT
TRBD2	-	TRBV9	TRBJ2-1	CASSVPSGGAGEQFF	TGTGCCAGCAGCGTCCCTAGCGGGGGGGCGGGTGAGCAGTTCTTC
TRBD1	-	TRBV12-5	TRBJ1-1	CASGLGDRVDTEAFF	TGTGCTAGTGGTTTGGGCGACAGGGTTGACACTGAAGCTTTCTTT
TRBD2	-	TRBV6-5	TRBJ2-2	CARRSGGGGELFF	TGTGCCCGCAGGAGCGGGGGGGGCGGGGAGCTGTTTTTT
-	once	TRBV7-9	TRBJ1-3	CASSLGWRRNTIYF	TGTGCCAGCAGCTTAGGCTGGCGCAGAAACACCATATATTTT
TRBD2	-	TRBV28	TRBJ2-3	CASVLAGGLDTQYF	TGTGCCAGCGTTTTAGCGGGAGGTTTGGATACGCAGTATTTT
TRBD2	-	TRBV2	TRBJ2-3	CASSDSGKSTDTQYF	TGTGCCAGCAGTGATAGCGGGAAAAGCACAGATACGCAGTATTTT
-	-	TRBV6-1	TRBJ2-7	CASSLDYYEQYF	TGTGCCAGCAGTTTAGACTACTACGAGCAGTACTTC
-	-	TRBV5-1	TRBJ1-5	CASSLGEGNQPQHF	TGCGCCAGCAGCTTGGGGGAGGGCAATCAGCCCCAGCATTTT
-	-	TRBV5-4	TRBJ1-5	CASSPDPLPNQPQHF	TGTGCCAGCAGCCCGGACCCCCTTCCAAATCAGCCCCAGCATTTT
TRBD1	-	TRBV6-1	TRBJ1-2	CASSPGTANYGYTF	TGTGCCAGCAGTCCCGGGACAGCGAACTATGGCTACACCTTC
TRBD1	-	TRBV19	TRBJ2-1	CASRTGRNEQFF	TGTGCCAGTAGGACAGGGCGGAATGAGCAGTTCTTC
-	-	TRBV6-5	TRBJ1-1	CASSYLTGGTEAFF	TGTGCCAGCAGTTACTTGACTGGAGGTACTGAAGCTTTCTTT
TRBD2	-	TRBV7-9	TRBJ2-1	CASSLEGLAGEQFF	TGTGCCAGCAGCTTAGAGGGCCTAGCGGGGGAGCAGTTCTTC
TRBD1	-	TRBV9	TRBJ1-2	CASSVDPGTGYGYTF	TGTGCCAGCAGCGTAGACCCCGGGACAGGTTATGGCTACACCTTC